Shown below are 27 T cell receptor beta chains from a single sample sequenced in a study of blood T cell repertoires in COVID-19. Profiling relied on immunoSEQ multiplex PCR, and the TCRdb table lists in-frame clones only, not all of them. This sample has over 400,000 clones, with about 85% found just once. The material sequenced was PBMCs or T cells enriched from blood (not recorded which). All receptors derive from a woman in her fifties or sixties who had recovered from COVID-19.

The genes are TRBV2 and TRBJ1-2; 9 bases are a match to TRBD1. CDR1 is SNHLY, CDR2 FYNNEI, per germline. The CDR3 sequence is 14 residues long. The trim removed 6 bases at V and 0 bases at J, leaving 2 bases unmatched. CDR3 sequence (DNA): TGTGCCAGCAGAGGGACAGGGTCTAACTATGGCTACACCTTC. This codes for CASRGTGSNYGYTF.

The J gene is TRBJ2-2, the V gene TRBV28; TRBD2 is a possible D gene (6 bases). V lost 5 bases, J lost 4 bases, and 17 bases lay in between. The CDR3 spans 16 residues. CDR1 MDHEN and CDR2 SYDVKM come from the germline V gene. CDR3 sequence: CASSPPGRITTGELFF. DNA of the CDR3: TGTGCCAGCAGTCCCCCCGGGAGAATTACCACCGGGGAGCTGTTTTTT.

The table lists this clone with a few counts. The chain joins TRBV3-1 (or the pseudogene TRBV3-2) to TRBJ1-1; TRBD1 might be the D (6 bases). CDR3 length: 14 residues. The V end lost 0 bases, the J end lost 7 bases, and 12 bases lay between the germline ends. Germline V CDR1 and CDR2: LGHDT, YNNKEL (reference sequence). CDR3 amino acids: CASSQDRGRGEAFF. CDR3 DNA sequence: TGTGCCAGCAGCCAAGACAGGGGACGGGGTGAAGCTTTCTTT.

The chain joins TRBV29-1 to TRBJ2-3; 8 nucleotides match TRBD2. V dropped 0 bases and J dropped 6; count of bases not matched to a gene: 8. The CDR3 contains 15 residues. Germline values: CDR1 SQVTM, CDR2 ANQGSEA. CDR3: CSVEDSGRGADTQYF. The CDR3 DNA is TGCAGCGTTGAAGATAGCGGGCGGGGGGCTGATACGCAGTATTTT.

This clone was observed a single time. V and J are TRBV28 and TRBJ1-1, with a tentative D call TRBD1 (5 bases). The V end was cut by 5 bases, the J end by 5 bases, with 12 bases between. The germline gives CDR1 MDHEN, CDR2 SYDVKM. This CDR3 comprises 13 residues. In DNA, the CDR3 is TGTGCCAGCAGTGTTACAGGAGGGACTGAAGCTTTCTTT. The encoded protein is CASSVTGGTEAFF.

This clone was detected only a few times. The chain couples TRBV4-1 to TRBJ1-1; no definite D call. In germline, CDR1 is MGHRA, CDR2 YSYEKL. V dropped 3 bases and J dropped 1 base, with 9 bases sitting between them. The CDR3 extends over 14 amino acids. The CDR3 sequence: CASSHRGGNTEAFF. CDR3 nucleotides: TGCGCCAGCAGCCACCGGGGAGGGAACACTGAAGCTTTCTTT.

This sequence joins TRBV2 and TRBJ1-6; 9 bases are a match to TRBD1. V lost 8 bases to trimming and J lost 9 bases; unmatched junction nucleotides: 5. The CDR3 contains 13 residues. CDR1 is SNHLY and CDR2 is FYNNEI in the germline V gene. The CDR3 loop is CASSGTGISPLHF. The CDR3 bases are TGTGCCAGCTCCGGGACAGGGATTTCACCCCTCCACTTT.

The genes are TRBV4-1 and TRBJ2-5; TRBD2 might be the D (6 bases). CDR1 is MGHRA and CDR2 is YSYEKL in the germline V gene. This CDR3 contains 16 residues. V gave up 0 bases and J gave up 1 base, with 12 bases separating them. This chain's CDR3 is CASSQDVARGQETQYF. CDR3 bases: TGCGCCAGCAGCCAAGATGTAGCGCGGGGCCAAGAGACCCAGTACTTC.

This chain links TRBV5-6 with TRBJ2-2; possibly TRBD1 for D (6 bases). The germline CDR1 and CDR2 sequences are SGHDT and YYEEEE. Between the trimmed V and J ends, which lost 2 bases and 1 base, there was a span of 9 bases. The CDR3 sequence is 15 residues long. The CDR3 bases are TGTGCCAGCAGCTTACCGGGACAGAACACCGGGGAGCTGTTTTTT. Protein: CASSLPGQNTGELFF. Looking up the rest from reference TRBV5-6 and TRBJ2-2 gives the full variable domain: DAGVTQSPTHLIKTRGQQVTLRCSPKSGHDTVSWYQQALGQGPQFIFQYYEEEERQRGNFPDRFSGHQFPNYSSELNVNALLLGDSALYLCASSLPGQNTGELFFGEGSRLTVL.

The J gene is TRBJ1-2, the V gene TRBV19; TRBD1 agrees at 10 bases. The germline gives CDR1 LNHDA, CDR2 SQIVND (reference sequence). After removal of 6 bases from V and 5 bases from J, the junction contained 6 bases not matched to a gene. This CDR3 contains 14 residues. CDR3 sequence: CASSPDRGRYGYTF. DNA of the CDR3: TGTGCCAGTAGCCCGGACAGGGGGAGGTATGGCTACACCTTC. Together with reference TRBV19 and TRBJ1-2, the CDR3 gives the full variable domain: DGGITQSPKYLFRKEGQNVTLSCEQNLNHDAMYWYRQDPGQGLRLIYYSQIVNDFQKGDIAEGYSVSREKKESFPLTVTSAQKNPTAFYLCASSPDRGRYGYTFGSGTRLTVV.

This clone was recorded only once. The chain has TRBV5-8 and TRBJ1-1, with a weak D call TRBD1 (5 bases). The germline V gene encodes CDR1 SGHTS and CDR2 YDEGEE. CDR3 length equals 15 residues. Deletions cut 0 bases from V and 1 base from J, with 10 bases between. The CDR3 reads CASSLAGLQNTEAFF. CDR3 bases: TGTGCCAGCAGCTTGGCAGGGCTGCAGAACACTGAAGCTTTCTTT.

The genes are TRBV3-1 (or the pseudogene TRBV3-2) and TRBJ2-2; tentative D call: TRBD2 (5 bases). V lost 6 bases, J lost 7 bases, and 15 bases lay in between. CDR1 and CDR2 (germline): LGHDT, YNNKEL (reference sequence). CDR3 length: 14 amino acids. CDR3 in amino acids: CASSRAGGSGELFF. For the CDR3, the DNA is TGTGCCAGCAGTAGAGCCGGAGGCAGCGGGGAGCTGTTTTTT.

The genes are TRBV5-1 and TRBJ1-6, with D possibly matching TRBD1 (5 bases). Trimming cost V 0 bases and J 7 bases, with 11 bases left between them. Germline values: CDR1 SGHRS, CDR2 YFSETQ. There are 15 residues in the CDR3. CDR3 in DNA: TGCGCCAGCAGCTTGGAAGGGGCGACGAATTCACCCCTCCACTTT. It encodes CASSLEGATNSPLHF.

The chain links TRBV2 to TRBJ1-6; 7 positions agree with TRBD1. V dropped 7 bases and J dropped 8; count of bases not matched to a gene: 5. CDR3 size: 13 residues. Germline CDR1 is SNHLY and CDR2 is FYNNEI. The CDR3 reads CASTGTEDSPLHF. CDR3 sequence (DNA): TGTGCCAGCACCGGGACAGAGGATTCACCCCTCCACTTT. Together with reference TRBV2 and TRBJ1-6, the CDR3 gives the full variable domain: EPEVTQTPSHQVTQMGQEVILRCVPISNHLYFYWYRQILGQKVEFLVSFYNNEISEKSEIFDDQFSVERPDGSNFTLKIRSTKLEDSAMYFCASTGTEDSPLHFGNGTRLTVT.

This clone came up a few times. CDR3 loop: CATSFRGAGRGSPLHF. CDR3 DNA sequence: TGTGCCACCAGCTTCCGAGGGGCGGGGAGGGGATCACCCCTCCACTTT. The chain uses TRBV15 and TRBJ1-6; possible D gene TRBD1, 5 bases. CDR3 length: 16 residues. In germline, CDR1 is LNHNV, CDR2 YYDKDF (reference sequence). V was shortened by 5 bases and J by 10 bases, with 21 bases between the two germline ends.

Worth noting for this clone: This CDR3 is also generated by other DNA sequences in the sample. V and J are TRBV18 and TRBJ1-1; possible D gene TRBD1, 6 bases. Germline loops: CDR1 KGHSH, CDR2 LQKENI. Trimming took 1 base from V and 0 from J, leaving 6 bases between them. This CDR3 is 14 amino acids long. The CDR3 DNA is TGTGCCAGCTCACCACAGGGGGTGAACACTGAAGCTTTCTTT. The encoded protein is CASSPQGVNTEAFF.

The genes are TRBV15 and TRBJ2-7, with 7 bases matching TRBD1. CDR1 is LNHNV, CDR2 YYDKDF, per germline (reference sequence). With V trimmed by 6 bases and J by 6 bases, 11 bases remained unmatched. CDR3 length: 14 residues. The CDR3 bases are TGTGCCACCAGGGAACCGGGACAGCGATTCGAGCAGTACTTC. This gives the protein CATREPGQRFEQYF. The full variable domain, in which reference TRBV15 and TRBJ2-7 provide the parts outside the CDR3, is DAMVIQNPRYQVTQFGKPVTLSCSQTLNHNVMYWYQQKSSQAPKLLFHYYDKDFNNEADTPDNFQSRRPNTSFCFLDIRSPGLGDTAMYLCATREPGQRFEQYFGPGTRLTVT.

The chain links TRBV14 to TRBJ2-7, with 8 bases aligning to TRBD1. Germline V gene sequence: CDR1 SGHDN, CDR2 FVKESK. After removal of 4 bases from V and 7 bases from J, the junction contained 6 bases not matched to a gene. The CDR3 totals 13 residues. CDR3 in amino acids: CASSLGTGTEQYF. CDR3 in DNA: TGTGCCAGCAGCCTCGGGACAGGAACTGAGCAGTACTTC.

On this clone: The junction departs from germline at one end; a sequencing error may be responsible. The chain has TRBV2 and TRBJ2-1; 13 nucleotides agree with TRBD2. The length of the CDR3 is 17 residues. Looked up from germline, CDR1 is SNHLY and CDR2 is FYNNEI. Written as DNA, the CDR3 is TGTGCCAGCAGCGAAGAGTCCGGGACTAGCGGGGAGGTGGAGCAGTTCTTC. The encoded protein is CASSEESGTSGEVEQFF. Full variable domain (remainder filled in from reference TRBV2 and TRBJ2-1): EPEVTQTPSHQVTQMGQEVILRCVPISNHLYFYWYRQILGQKVEFLVSFYNNEISEKSEIFDDQFSVERPDGSNFTLKIRSTKLEDSAMYFCASSEESGTSGEVEQFFGPGTRLTVL.

The chain carries TRBV27 and TRBJ1-6; 8 positions match TRBD1. V lost 5 bases to trimming and J lost 7 bases; unmatched junction nucleotides: 4. The germline gives CDR1 MNHEY, CDR2 SMNVEV (reference sequence). The CDR3 has 14 amino acids. The CDR3 here is CASSGQGPNSPLHF. DNA for the CDR3: TGTGCCAGCAGTGGACAGGGCCCAAATTCACCCCTCCACTTT.

CDR3 in DNA: TGTGCCAGCTCACTTACACGGACAGTCCAATCCTCTGGGGCCAACGTCCTGACTTTC. Translated, it gives CASSLTRTVQSSGANVLTF. The chain recombines TRBV18 with TRBJ2-6; perhaps TRBD1 as D (6 bases). Trimming removed 4 bases from V and 0 bases from J, with 19 bases in between. CDR3 length: 19 amino acids. CDR1 and CDR2 (germline): KGHSH, LQKENI.

This clone was found once. The chain links TRBV10-2 to TRBJ2-7, with 9 positions matching TRBD1. Germline V CDR1 and CDR2: WSHSY, SAAADI. This CDR3 has 14 amino acids. The trim removed 6 bases at V and 5 bases at J, leaving 8 bases unmatched. Here the CDR3 reads CASSSGQGRNEQYV. The DNA for the CDR3 is TGCGCCAGCAGCTCGGGACAGGGAAGGAACGAGCAGTACGTC.

V gene TRBV19 combines with J gene TRBJ1-2; tentatively, D is TRBD1 (5 bases). V was trimmed by 5 bases and J by 0 bases, leaving 7 bases between them. The CDR3 length is 13 residues. Germline loops: CDR1 LNHDA, CDR2 SQIVND (reference sequence). In nucleotides, the CDR3 is TGTGCCAGTAGTTTCAGGGCTAACTATGGCTACACCTTC. It codes for CASSFRANYGYTF.

Only a few counts were recorded for this clone. The V call is TRBV14, the J call TRBJ1-1, with a weak D call TRBD1 (6 bases). Germline V lookup: CDR1 SGHDN, CDR2 FVKESK. This CDR3 spans 13 amino acids. The V gene lost 5 bases and the J gene lost 13 bases, with 20 bases spanning the gap. Here the CDR3 reads CASSFATGLVVFF. DNA of the CDR3: TGTGCCAGCAGCTTCGCCACAGGGTTAGTAGTTTTCTTT.

This chain connects TRBV19 to TRBJ1-1; no firm D call. Trimming pared 2 bases from V and 10 bases from J, leaving 23 bases between. CDR1 LNHDA and CDR2 SQIVND come from the germline V gene (reference sequence). CDR3 length: 16 residues. The chain's CDR3 is CASSISQGRTPKGAFF. CDR3 coding DNA: TGTGCCAGTAGTATATCTCAAGGTCGGACTCCCAAAGGAGCTTTCTTT.

The chain joins TRBV27 to TRBJ1-3; TRBD1 matches 7 bases. This CDR3 region has 15 residues. The junction had 8 bases not matched to a gene; V was cut back by 5 bases and J by 4 bases. Germline V gives CDR1 MNHEY, CDR2 SMNVEV (reference sequence). The CDR3 here is CASSPHRGSGNTIYF. CDR3 sequence (DNA): TGTGCCAGCAGTCCACACAGGGGTTCCGGAAACACCATATATTTT.

This chain links TRBV5-6 with TRBJ2-1; TRBD1 matches at 7 bases. CDR1 and CDR2 (germline): SGHDT, YYEEEE. CDR3 length: 16 residues. V shed 4 bases and J 6 bases; nucleotides not matched to a gene: 13. In nucleotides, the CDR3 is TGTGCCAGCAGCCGTACAGGGGTTAGGTTAGGCAATGAGCAGTTCTTC. Translating it yields CASSRTGVRLGNEQFF.